This TCR beta chain was observed in a study of blood T cell repertoires in COVID-19. Study as a whole: Some COVID-19 samples were acute and others convalescent; all came from the United States, Italy and Spain. Nucleic acid was either cDNA or gDNA, and it came from T cells, B-cell-depleted T cells, or PBMCs.

The V end was cut by 5 bases, the J end by 0 bases, with 17 bases between. The CDR3 contains 17 residues. From germline, CDR1 is SGHAT and CDR2 FQNNGV. This table comes from immunoSEQ multiplex PCR, and its TCRdb copy is limited to in-frame clones, with some not included. The sample contains around 370,000 clones, roughly 90% of which appear only once. V gene TRBV11-2 combines with J gene TRBJ1-3; D might be TRBD1 (5 bases). The sequence derives from a man aged 18 to 30 with active or convalescent COVID-19. Specimen: peripheral blood. CDR3 in amino acids: CASSPRWGDPSGNTIYF. CDR3 DNA sequence: TGTGCCAGCAGCCCCCGTTGGGGGGATCCCTCTGGAAACACCATATATTTT.